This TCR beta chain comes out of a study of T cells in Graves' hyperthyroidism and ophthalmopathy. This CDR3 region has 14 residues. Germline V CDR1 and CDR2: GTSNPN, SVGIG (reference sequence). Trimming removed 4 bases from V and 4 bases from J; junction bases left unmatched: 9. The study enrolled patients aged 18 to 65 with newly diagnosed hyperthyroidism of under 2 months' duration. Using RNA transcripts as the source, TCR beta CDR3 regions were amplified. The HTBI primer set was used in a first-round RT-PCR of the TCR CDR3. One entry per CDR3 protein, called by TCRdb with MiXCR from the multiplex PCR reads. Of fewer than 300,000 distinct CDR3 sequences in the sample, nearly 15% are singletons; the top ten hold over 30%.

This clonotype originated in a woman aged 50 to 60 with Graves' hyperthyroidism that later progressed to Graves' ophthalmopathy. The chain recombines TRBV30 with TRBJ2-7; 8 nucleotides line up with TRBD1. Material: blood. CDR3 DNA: TGTGCCTGGATTGAGGACAGGGACCCGTACGAGCAGTACTTC. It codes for CAWIEDRDPYEQYF.